The source of this T cell receptor beta chain is a study of CD8+ T cells in alopecia areata. In the study overall: Treated patients were given 5 to 10 mg oral tofacitinib twice daily.

Treatment in this sample: oral pan-JAK inhibitor, 5-10 mg twice daily. Extraction and reverse transcription of RNA yielded cDNA as the sequencing template. Measured with immunoSEQ multiplex PCR; TCRdb has only the in-frame clones, and not every one. In the table there are about 190,000 clones, about 60% of which are singletons. General study findings and limits: A large proportion of expanded lesional clones were detected persisting in scalp and blood during tofacitinib. Association of baseline CD8+ expansion with response is uncertain owing to one nonresponder.

The V end was cut by 4 bases, the J end by 3 bases, with 7 bases between. The CDR3 covers 12 residues. Germline-derived CDR1 and CDR2 are SQVTM and ANQGSEA. This clone was found a few times. Its antigen remains unidentified. The sample holds other DNA sequences that translate to the same CDR3. This specimen was CD4+ T cells sorted from blood, taken at week 4, from a patient treated with tofacitinib. V is TRBV29-1 and J is TRBJ2-1, with a weak D call TRBD2 (6 bases). The receptor's source is a human donor with alopecia areata. The CDR3 sequence is CSVGTNYNEQFF. As DNA, the CDR3 is TGCAGCGTTGGGACTAACTACAATGAGCAGTTCTTC.